This T cell receptor (beta chain) came from a study of human T cells and chemical hapten exposure. Study-wide results and caveats: DPC sensitization did not alter TCRs above 1 in 1000 frequency.

TCRdb re-derived calls from the RACE reads in MiXCR, one entry per CDR3 protein. The data show about 71,000 distinct CDR3 sequences, around 10% seen once. Time point: patch test 3, about 24 weeks after DPC sensitization. The sample's treatment: therapeutic diphenylcyclopropenone sensitization with weekly scalp DPC. Total RNA came from unfractionated whole blood. V was pared by 0 bases and J by 7 bases, with 6 bases of the junction left unmatched. This CDR3 contains 15 residues. The germline V gene has CDR1 DFQATT and CDR2 SNEGSKA (reference sequence). As to this clonotype: Its antigen is still unknown.

The genes are TRBV20-1 and TRBJ2-1; 10 bases map to TRBD2. The sequencing here drew on whole blood, taken in connection with sensitization to the hapten diphenylcyclopropenone (DPC). This sequence originates from a woman aged 50 to 60 with alopecia areata. Some clones in this sample may be carry-over from other donors' samples. The CDR3 bases are TGCAGTGCTAGAGAACGAAGCGGGGGGGCTAATGAGCAGTTCTTC. It translates to CSARERSGGANEQFF.